The 9 T cell receptor beta chains presented below share a single source sample, sequenced in a study of CD8 T cells in Susac syndrome. Random hexamers served to reverse transcribe roughly 0.5 to 1 ug RNA. TCRdb used MiXCR to reprocess the immunoSEQ multiplex PCR reads, holding one entry per CDR3 protein. The profile shows roughly 100,000 distinct CDR3 sequences, 94% of them singletons. The sample was CD8+ T cells from PBMCs. These receptor sequences come from a human donor with Susac syndrome.

The chain couples TRBV5-6 to TRBJ2-1; tentatively, D is TRBD1 (5 bases). Trimming pared 0 bases from V and 6 bases from J, leaving 10 bases between. Germline assignment: CDR1 SGHDT and CDR2 YYEEEE. The CDR3 sequence is 14 residues long. The CDR3 is CASSLGRGFNEQFF. The CDR3, as DNA: TGTGCCAGCAGCTTGGGTAGGGGCTTCAATGAGCAGTTCTTC.

The chain joins TRBV6-2 or TRBV6-3 to TRBJ2-7, with 13 bases identical to TRBD2. Losses at the gene ends were 7 bases for V and 5 bases for J; bases not matched to a gene: 5. Germline V gene lookup returns CDR1 MNHEY and CDR2 SVGEGT. CDR3 length equals 14 residues. The CDR3 DNA reads as TGTGCCAGCATCGGGACTAGCGGGGCCCACGAGCAGTACTTC. Protein product: CASIGTSGAHEQYF.

This chain links TRBV14 with TRBJ2-7; 8 nucleotides align to TRBD1. CDR3 length equals 15 residues. The V gene's germline CDR1 is SGHDN and CDR2 FVKESK. V shed 0 bases, J shed 3 bases, and the junction held 4 bases outside the gene matches. The CDR3 loop is CASSQDRDRRYEQYF. DNA of the CDR3: TGTGCCAGCAGCCAAGACCGGGACAGGCGCTACGAGCAGTACTTC.

The V gene is TRBV6-6, the J gene TRBJ1-2; the D is unclear. V lost 2 bases and J 10 bases, leaving 17 bases between the germline ends. Germline CDR1 is MNHNY and CDR2 is SVGAGI (reference sequence). The CDR3 spans 14 residues. CDR3 coding DNA: TGTGCCAGCAGTTACGAAGGGCCGCCTTTTGCCTACACCTTC. Its translation is CASSYEGPPFAYTF.

The chain employs TRBV20-1 and TRBJ2-5, with TRBD2 matching over 8 bases. Unmatched junction bases numbered 6, after V lost 1 base and J lost 2 bases. Germline lookup yields CDR1 DFQATT and CDR2 SNEGSKA (reference sequence). The CDR3 covers 15 residues. The CDR3 DNA reads TGCAGTGCTAGAGTCGGGCGGGGGGTACAAGAGACCCAGTACTTC. Residues: CSARVGRGVQETQYF.

The gene calls are TRBV2 and TRBJ2-1; 8 bases are shared with TRBD1. With 6 bases clipped from V and 8 bases from J, the junction kept 9 bases outside the gene matches. The CDR3 length is 14 residues. Germline V gene data show CDR1 as SNHLY and CDR2 as FYNNEI. CDR3 region: CASRGRQGPDEQFF. The DNA for the CDR3 is TGTGCCAGCAGGGGTCGACAGGGGCCCGATGAGCAGTTCTTC.

The chain has TRBV9 and TRBJ2-5, with a weak D call TRBD2 (6 bases). Trimming took 4 bases from V and 0 from J, leaving 13 bases between them. This CDR3 is 15 amino acids long. Looked up from germline, CDR1 is SGDLS and CDR2 is YYNGEE. CDR3: CASSPRRGYQETQYF. In DNA, the CDR3 is TGTGCCAGCAGCCCCCGCCGGGGGTACCAAGAGACCCAGTACTTC. Full variable domain (missing parts from reference TRBV9 and TRBJ2-5): DSGVTQTPKHLITATGQRVTLRCSPRSGDLSVYWYQQSLDQGLQFLIQYYNGEERAKGNILERFSAQQFPDLHSELNLSSLELGDSALYFCASSPRRGYQETQYFGPGTRLLVL.

The chain has TRBV29-1 and TRBJ2-1, with D hard to call. Germline CDR1 SQVTM, CDR2 ANQGSEA. V was cut by 4 bases and J by 2 bases, with 9 bases left in between. The CDR3 extends over 13 amino acids. The CDR3 sequence: CSVANRAYNEQFF. DNA of the CDR3: TGCAGCGTTGCGAACCGCGCCTACAATGAGCAGTTCTTC.

The chain has TRBV5-1 and TRBJ2-2; weak D call: TRBD2 (6 bases). This CDR3 spans 13 amino acids. Germline V gene data show CDR1 as SGHRS and CDR2 as YFSETQ. V was clipped by 2 bases and J by 7 bases, with 9 bases between them. The CDR3 region is CASSFRGGGELFF. DNA for the CDR3: TGCGCCAGCAGCTTCCGGGGAGGCGGGGAGCTGTTTTTT.